This T cell receptor beta chain is drawn from a study of Graves' ophthalmopathy and Graves' hyperthyroidism. Study-wide points: Detection in blood was also observed for most expanded thyroid clonotypes above 0.001 frequency.

A diagnosis was made from clinical symptoms together with serum thyroxine, TRAb, thyroid ultrasound and orbital computed tomography. PBMCs were obtained from 9.5 to 10 ml of fresh peripheral blood. CDR3 size: 14 residues. Germline V gene lookup returns CDR1 DFQATT and CDR2 SNEGSKA (reference sequence). The sequenced template was RNA, covering the TCR beta CDR3 region. Second-round multiplex PCR came after a first-round RT-PCR that employed HTBI primers. A single record per CDR3 protein comes from TCRdb applying MiXCR to the multiplex PCR reads. The sample has approximately 460,000 distinct CDR3 sequences, 13% to 15% seen once; the top ten hold about 10%. This clonotype was picked up many times. Its cognate antigen is unknown. The junction departs from the called germline gene at one end, perhaps through a read error.

The chain employs TRBV20-1 and TRBJ2-7, with D possibly being TRBD1 (7 bases). This receptor was taken from a woman younger than 45 with Graves' ophthalmopathy. Sequencing was carried out using blood. The CDR3 sequence is CSARRRGQIYEQYF. The CDR3 DNA sequence: TGCAGCGCTAGAAGGAGGGGACAGATCTACGAGCAGTACTTC.